Listed here are 25 T cell receptor beta chains from one sample, sequenced in a study of monozygotic twins with inflammatory bowel disease. Reanalyzing the 5' RACE reads, TCRdb keeps one entry per CDR3 protein, without DNA. This table holds about 160,000 distinct CDR3 sequences. The sample comprised blood. These receptors were collected from a human donor with ulcerative colitis or Crohn's disease, or a healthy co-twin of an affected twin (not recorded which).

This rearrangement joins TRBV6-2 or TRBV6-3 to TRBJ1-5; TCRdb designates TRBD1, a call that cannot be tested without DNA. Germline loops: CDR1 MNHEY, CDR2 SVGEGT. CDR3 size: 14 residues. CDR3 loop: CASRPGPSNQPQHF.

The chain couples TRBV6-5 to TRBJ1-5; TCRdb's D gene call, TRBD1, goes unchecked for lack of DNA. Germline V CDR1 and CDR2: MNHEY, SVGAGI. This CDR3 has 16 amino acids. CDR3 in amino acids: CASSYQATGGNQPQHF.

CDR3 protein: CASSHAGGGRTSTTEAFF. The chain has TRBV5-1 and TRBJ1-1. The CDR3 has 18 amino acids. Germline-derived CDR1 and CDR2 are SGHRS and YFSETQ.

CDR3 residues: CASSLVWEPNQPQHF. The chain employs TRBV7-2 and TRBJ1-5. The CDR3 covers 15 residues. Germline V CDR1 and CDR2: SGHTA, FQGNSA. Full variable domain (missing parts from reference TRBV7-2 and TRBJ1-5): GAGVSQSPSNKVTEKGKDVELRCDPISGHTALYWYRQSLGQGLEFLIYFQGNSAPDKSGLPSDRFSAERTGGSVSTLTIQRTQQEDSAVYLCASSLVWEPNQPQHFGDGTRLSIL.

This sequence joins TRBV2 and TRBJ1-2. The CDR3 consists of 15 residues. The germline V gene has CDR1 SNHLY and CDR2 FYNNEI. The CDR3 here is CASSELGGAGYGYTF.

V gene TRBV20-1 combines with J gene TRBJ2-7; TCRdb selects TRBD1, and the lack of DNA leaves this call unchecked. This CDR3 has 13 amino acids. Germline values: CDR1 DFQATT, CDR2 SNEGSKA (reference sequence). The CDR3 loop reads CSAPGQKTYEQYF.

The chain combines TRBV28 with TRBJ2-1; the D call from TCRdb, TRBD2, cannot be confirmed without DNA. The germline CDR1 and CDR2 sequences are MDHEN and SYDVKM. The CDR3 consists of 17 residues. CDR3 residues: CASSSLRVAGVTDEQFF.

This chain connects TRBV6-2 or TRBV6-3 to TRBJ1-5. In germline, CDR1 is MNHEY, CDR2 SVGEGT. This CDR3 spans 13 amino acids. CDR3 sequence: CASISDFSQPQHF.

The rearrangement uses TRBV25-1 and TRBJ1-5. Germline V lookup: CDR1 MGHDK, CDR2 SYGVNS. This CDR3 has 14 amino acids. CDR3 amino acids: CASSDWVSNQPQHF.

The CDR3 here is CASSLNTGASTEAFF. V is TRBV7-3 and J is TRBJ1-1; lacking DNA, the TRBD1 call made by TCRdb goes unchecked. CDR3 size: 15 residues. Looked up from germline, CDR1 is SGHTA and CDR2 is FQGTGA.

This chain uses TRBV3-1 with TRBJ2-7. This CDR3 spans 14 amino acids. CDR1 LGHDT and CDR2 YNNKEL come from the germline V gene (reference sequence). The CDR3 here is CASSQGFYTLAQYF.

The rearrangement uses TRBV12-3 or TRBV12-4 and TRBJ2-5. CDR3 length: 13 residues. CDR3 residues: CASRFAQQGTQYF.

The chain joins TRBV9 to TRBJ2-5; the D call from TCRdb, TRBD2, cannot be confirmed without DNA. This CDR3 is built from 16 residues. The V gene's germline CDR1 is SGDLS and CDR2 YYNGEE. The CDR3 loop reads CASSVVAGGPGETQYF.

The chain combines TRBV7-9 with TRBJ1-1; TCRdb's D gene call, TRBD1, goes unchecked for lack of DNA. The CDR3 length is 15 residues. Germline lookup yields CDR1 SEHNR and CDR2 FQNEAQ (reference sequence). The CDR3 is CASSSNRGKNTEAFF. The full variable domain, its missing parts supplied by reference TRBV7-9 and TRBJ1-1, is DTGVSQNPRHKITKRGQNVTFRCDPISEHNRLYWYRQTLGQGPEFLTYFQNEAQLEKSRLLSDRFSAERPKGSFSTLEIQRTEQGDSAMYLCASSSNRGKNTEAFFGQGTRLTVV.

The V and J genes are TRBV6-5 and TRBJ2-3. The CDR3 covers 18 residues. CDR1 and CDR2 (germline): MNHEY, SVGAGI. The CDR3 loop is CASSYSLSGSSSTDTQYF.

The chain couples TRBV19 to TRBJ1-1. The CDR3 consists of 11 residues. Germline CDR1 LNHDA, CDR2 SQIVND (reference sequence). CDR3 residues: CASRANTEAFF.

The rearrangement links TRBV12-3 or TRBV12-4 to TRBJ2-7; checking the TCRdb D call of TRBD1 is not possible without DNA. The CDR3 length is 16 residues. CDR3 sequence: CASRRGQGATTYEQYF.

J is TRBJ2-7 and V is TRBV9; TCRdb reports TRBD2, a call that lacks DNA to check it against. This CDR3 comprises 17 residues. The germline V gene has CDR1 SGDLS and CDR2 YYNGEE. The CDR3 protein is CASREGLAGFSSYEQYF.

The chain is built from TRBV2 and TRBJ2-6. This CDR3 spans 13 amino acids. Looked up from germline, CDR1 is SNHLY and CDR2 is FYNNEI. CDR3 loop: CASSKHGENVLTF.

The rearrangement links TRBV25-1 to TRBJ2-5; the TCRdb call, TRBD1, lacks DNA for checking. The CDR3 is made up of 13 amino acids. Germline-derived CDR1 and CDR2 are MGHDK and SYGVNS. CDR3 sequence: CASTPAGQETQYF.

The chain is built from TRBV6-2 or TRBV6-3 and TRBJ1-1. CDR3 length equals 14 residues. Germline values: CDR1 MNHEY, CDR2 SVGEGT. CDR3 protein: CASKVGGRSGEAFF.

The rearrangement joins TRBV7-9 to TRBJ2-7. The CDR3 runs to 14 residues. Germline V gives CDR1 SEHNR, CDR2 FQNEAQ (reference sequence). The CDR3 spells CASSLRTNSYEQYF.

The CDR3: CASSSGEDRVTQYF. The rearrangement joins TRBV7-8 to TRBJ2-3; TCRdb outputs TRBD1, but without DNA this stays unchecked. The CDR3 loop spans 14 amino acids. CDR1 is SGHVS and CDR2 is FQNEAQ in the germline V gene.

V is TRBV18 and J is TRBJ2-6. The CDR3 sequence is 16 residues long. Germline CDR1 KGHSH, CDR2 LQKENI. The CDR3 loop reads CASSPFTLSGANVLTF.

The chain is built from TRBV12-3 or TRBV12-4 and TRBJ1-4. The CDR3 covers 17 residues. The CDR3 is CASSLALNTASNEKLFF.